Below, 30 T cell receptor beta chains from the same sample are listed, as sequenced in a study of blood T cell repertoires in COVID-19 (TCRdb year 2020). Libraries were made using the immunoSEQ multiplex PCR assay. TCRdb took this table from immuneACCESS and kept in-frame rearrangements with V and J called. Such tables lack part of the clones; where checked against another copy, unresolved V genes explain under half of the gap, and the rest is unexplained. For this sample there are some 100,000 clones; approximately 92% appear just once. The top ten clones comprise around 5% of the sample. Sequences were obtained from peripheral blood. These receptors were taken from a man aged 45-65 years with active COVID-19.

The chain uses TRBV24-1 and TRBJ1-2; D remains ambiguous. Germline CDR1 KGHDR, CDR2 SFDVKD. V was trimmed by 0 bases and J by 3 bases, leaving 7 bases between them. The CDR3 is 14 amino acids. CDR3 protein: CATSDLAQDYGYTF. The DNA for the CDR3 is TGTGCCACCAGTGATTTGGCCCAGGACTATGGCTACACCTTC.

This chain connects TRBV19 to TRBJ1-2; 8 positions match TRBD1. The CDR3 is 14 residues long. Germline values: CDR1 LNHDA, CDR2 SQIVND (reference sequence). Trimming removed 5 bases from V and 8 bases from J; junction bases left unmatched: 10. This chain's CDR3 is CASSPTDRAVGYTF. The CDR3 region has the DNA TGTGCCAGTAGTCCAACGGACAGGGCGGTCGGCTACACCTTC.

This clone was observed a handful of times. The chain is built from TRBV29-1 and TRBJ2-7; the match to TRBD2 covers 14 bases. The CDR3 sequence is 13 residues long. Trimming cost V 7 bases and J 3 bases; bases outside gene matches: 2. Germline CDR1 is SQVTM and CDR2 is ANQGSEA. CDR3 sequence (DNA): TGCAGCGCTGGGACTAGCGGGAGCTACGAGCAGTACTTC. Encoded protein: CSAGTSGSYEQYF.

This clone appeared a single time. The chain recombines TRBV7-8 with TRBJ2-7; 9 bases map to TRBD2. The CDR3 is made up of 16 amino acids. Germline V gene data show CDR1 as SGHVS and CDR2 as FQNEAQ. The ends lost 1 base at V and 2 bases at J; junction bases unmatched: 6. The CDR3 sequence: CASSLVASGVPYEQYF. The CDR3 DNA is TGTGCCAGCAGCTTAGTAGCTAGCGGGGTCCCCTACGAGCAGTACTTC.

The chain recombines TRBV4-1 with TRBJ1-1, with 8 bases fitting TRBD1. Germline CDR1 is MGHRA and CDR2 is YSYEKL. The length of the CDR3 is 14 residues. After removal of 3 bases from V and 7 bases from J, the junction contained 7 bases not matched to a gene. This CDR3 reads CASSHGTGYLEAFF. The CDR3 DNA sequence: TGCGCCAGCAGCCATGGGACAGGCTACCTTGAAGCTTTCTTT.

The rearrangement uses TRBV9 and TRBJ2-5; 8 positions agree with TRBD2. This CDR3 is 15 amino acids long. The J segment lost 4 bases and the V segment lost 4 bases, leaving 9 bases of the junction unmatched. The germline gives CDR1 SGDLS, CDR2 YYNGEE. Here the CDR3 DNA reads TGTGCCAGCAGCCAGGCAGGGCTAGCGGGAGAGACCCAGTACTTC. It translates to CASSQAGLAGETQYF.

The chain combines TRBV18 with TRBJ2-7; possible D gene TRBD1, 6 bases. The CDR3 contains 18 residues. V lost 2 bases and J 0 bases, leaving 20 bases between the germline ends. Germline loops: CDR1 KGHSH, CDR2 LQKENI. The CDR3 DNA reads TGTGCCAGCTCACCAACCGGGACATCGCAACTCGGCTCCTACGAGCAGTACTTC. This gives the protein CASSPTGTSQLGSYEQYF.

This clone appeared a single time. This sequence joins TRBV6-5 and TRBJ1-2, with D possibly matching TRBD1 (5 bases). V gave up 2 bases and J gave up 4 bases, with 11 bases separating them. In germline, CDR1 is MNHEY, CDR2 SVGAGI. This CDR3 contains 14 residues. The CDR3 DNA reads TGTGCCAGCAGTTACACCCAGGGTCTCTATGGCTACACCTTC. Translation: CASSYTQGLYGYTF.

V gene TRBV3-1 (or the pseudogene TRBV3-2) combines with J gene TRBJ2-1; 14 positions match TRBD2. The CDR3 contains 20 residues. Per the germline V gene, CDR1 is LGHDT and CDR2 is YNNKEL (reference sequence). V lost 4 bases and J lost 6; bases outside the gene matches: 17. CDR3 DNA sequence: TGTGCCAGCAGCCGCCACCAGGGACTAGCGGGAGCCCAAGGACTCAATGAGCAGTTCTTC. Residues: CASSRHQGLAGAQGLNEQFF.

The chain combines TRBV6-1 with TRBJ2-1, with a weak D call TRBD2 (6 bases). The CDR3 loop spans 12 amino acids. V was pared by 3 bases and J by 7 bases, with 7 bases between. Germline loops: CDR1 MNHNS, CDR2 SASEGT. The CDR3 DNA reads as TGTGCCAGCAGTGAGGGGAGGAATGAGCAGTTCTTC. It encodes CASSEGRNEQFF.

V usage is TRBV5-4 and J usage is TRBJ2-3; tentative D call: TRBD2 (6 bases). The CDR3 length is 16 residues. The V end was cut by 4 bases, the J end by 2 bases, with 17 bases between. Germline lookup yields CDR1 SGHNT and CDR2 YYREEE (reference sequence). The CDR3, as DNA: TGTGCCAGCAGCCCAAAAGGAGGGGCCTCCACAGATACGCAGTATTTT. As protein: CASSPKGGASTDTQYF. Full variable domain (rest looked up from reference TRBV5-4 and TRBJ2-3): ETGVTQSPTHLIKTRGQQVTLRCSSQSGHNTVSWYQQALGQGPQFIFQYYREEENGRGNFPPRFSGLQFPNYSSELNVNALELDDSALYLCASSPKGGASTDTQYFGPGTRLTVL.

The chain combines TRBV6-5 with TRBJ1-2; TRBD1 aligns across 7 bases. V lost 6 bases and J lost 2; bases outside the gene matches: 6. CDR1 MNHEY and CDR2 SVGAGI come from the germline V gene. This CDR3 contains 14 residues. Here the CDR3 DNA reads TGTGCCAGCAGAGGGGGGACAGCCAACTATGGCTACACCTTC. Its protein product is CASRGGTANYGYTF.

The rearrangement uses TRBV7-2 and TRBJ2-1; TRBD2 is a possible D gene (6 bases). V was shortened by 0 bases and J by 9 bases, with 15 bases between the two germline ends. From germline, CDR1 is SGHTA and CDR2 FQGNSA. The CDR3 spans 15 residues. The CDR3 nucleotides read TGTGCCAGCAGCTTAGCGGGAGCGGGCGTCGGTGAGCAGTTCTTC. Protein: CASSLAGAGVGEQFF.

CDR3 in amino acids: CASSIPPGQGADTQYF. In nucleotides, the CDR3 is TGTGCCAGTAGTATTCCACCGGGACAGGGTGCGGATACGCAGTATTTT. V usage is TRBV19 and J usage is TRBJ2-3; 9 bases are a match to TRBD1. J gave up 6 bases and V 3 bases, and 10 bases lay outside the gene matches. Per the germline V gene, CDR1 is LNHDA and CDR2 is SQIVND (reference sequence). The CDR3 is 16 amino acids.

J is TRBJ2-2 and V is TRBV7-3; the match to TRBD2 covers 8 bases. J lost 5 bases, V lost 4 bases, and 6 bases had no gene match. CDR3 size: 15 residues. Germline CDR1 and CDR2: SGHTA and FQGTGA. CDR3 sequence reads: CASSSGSGRTGELFF. CDR3 DNA: TGTGCCAGCAGCTCAGGGAGCGGGAGAACCGGGGAGCTGTTTTTT.

The rearrangement uses TRBV28 and TRBJ2-1, with 13 bases aligning to TRBD2. Per germline, CDR1 MDHEN and CDR2 SYDVKM. CDR3 length: 16 amino acids. J gave up 6 bases and V 5 bases, and 7 bases lay outside the gene matches. The CDR3 DNA follows: TGTGCCAGCAGTAGACCGGGACTAGCGGGGACCAATGAGCAGTTCTTC. Protein: CASSRPGLAGTNEQFF.

This chain connects TRBV19 to TRBJ2-7; 9 positions agree with TRBD2. The V gene end was trimmed by 10 bases and the J gene end by 4 bases; junction bases not matched to a gene: 11. The CDR3 totals 14 residues. Germline assignment: CDR1 LNHDA and CDR2 SQIVND (reference sequence). CDR3: CATQTTSGSYEQYF. The CDR3 DNA reads TGTGCCACACAAACGACTAGCGGTTCTTACGAGCAGTACTTC.

CDR3 bases: TGTGCCTGGAGTGTACAGGGAGCAAACATTCAGTACTTC. This gives the protein CAWSVQGANIQYF. The V call is TRBV30, the J call TRBJ2-4; D might be TRBD1 (6 bases). Per germline, CDR1 GTSNPN and CDR2 SVGIG (reference sequence). V was trimmed by 0 bases and J by 6 bases, leaving 9 bases between them. This CDR3 is 13 amino acids long.

In its sample, this clone was seen once. The chain combines TRBV18 with TRBJ2-3; TRBD2 matches 11 bases. Germline V gene sequence: CDR1 KGHSH, CDR2 LQKENI. After removal of 6 bases from V and 3 bases from J, the junction contained 5 bases not matched to a gene. CDR3 size: 15 residues. CDR3 coding DNA: TGTGCCAGCTCTGTACTAGCGGGAGATACAGATACGCAGTATTTT. Amino acid sequence: CASSVLAGDTDTQYF. Combining the CDR3 with reference TRBV18 and TRBJ2-3 gives the whole variable domain NAGVMQNPRHLVRRRGQEARLRCSPMKGHSHVYWYRQLPEEGLKFMVYLQKENIIDESGMPKERFSAEFPKEGPSILRIQQVVRGDSAAYFCASSVLAGDTDTQYFGPGTRLTVL.

CDR3 loop: CASSGAGREQFF. The CDR3 region has the DNA TGTGCCAGCAGTGGGGCCGGAAGGGAGCAGTTCTTC. J is TRBJ2-1 and V is TRBV6-6; TRBD1 is a possible D gene (5 bases). Trimming left V 5 bases short and J 10 bases short, with 12 bases between. Looked up from germline, CDR1 is MNHNY and CDR2 is SVGAGI (reference sequence). The length of the CDR3 is 12 residues.

The chain carries TRBV11-2 and TRBJ2-3; 7 bases agree with TRBD2. The V and J ends lost 4 bases and 0 bases, in that order; junction bases with no gene match: 4. Germline CDR1 reads SGHAT; CDR2 reads FQNNGV. The CDR3 totals 15 residues. The CDR3 nucleotides are TGTGCCAGCAGCTCTAGCGGAATTAGCACAGATACGCAGTATTTT. This translates into CASSSSGISTDTQYF.

The chain's CDR3 is CASSLAEPYGYTF. The DNA of the CDR3 is TGCGCCAGCAGCTTGGCGGAGCCCTATGGCTACACCTTC. The rearrangement joins TRBV5-1 to TRBJ1-2; D gene ambiguous. Germline loops: CDR1 SGHRS, CDR2 YFSETQ. CDR3 length: 13 amino acids. Trimming left V 0 bases short and J 4 bases short, with 7 bases between.

This clone has just one count. The V and J genes are TRBV7-2 and TRBJ2-3; 9 nucleotides align to TRBD2. The V and J ends lost 2 bases and 2 bases, in that order; junction bases with no gene match: 5. This CDR3 contains 16 residues. The germline CDR1 and CDR2 sequences are SGHTA and FQGNSA. CDR3 in amino acids: CASSLSLAGLTDTQYF. Here the CDR3 DNA reads TGTGCCAGCAGCTTATCCCTAGCGGGACTCACAGATACGCAGTATTTT.

The V and J genes are TRBV5-1 and TRBJ1-1, with 8 positions matching TRBD1. CDR1 is SGHRS, CDR2 YFSETQ, per germline. V was pared by 2 bases and J by 5 bases, with 8 bases of the junction left unmatched. The CDR3 is 15 amino acids. The CDR3 sequence is CASSLPGQENTEAFF. The CDR3 nucleotides are TGCGCCAGCAGCTTACCGGGACAGGAGAATACTGAAGCTTTCTTT.

This sequence joins TRBV9 and TRBJ2-1; possibly TRBD2 for D (5 bases). The V gene's germline CDR1 is SGDLS and CDR2 YYNGEE. The V gene lost 3 bases and the J gene lost 4 bases, with 14 bases spanning the gap. The CDR3 spans 15 residues. CDR3 loop: CASSGLSSFYNEQFF. The CDR3 DNA sequence: TGTGCCAGCAGCGGACTATCCTCCTTTTACAATGAGCAGTTCTTC.

The chain combines TRBV5-1 with TRBJ2-7, with D perhaps matching TRBD1 (6 bases). Between the trimmed V and J ends, which lost 4 bases and 2 bases, there was a span of 13 bases. This CDR3 has 14 residues. From germline, CDR1 is SGHRS and CDR2 YFSETQ. The DNA of the CDR3 is TGCGCCAGCAGCCCCGGGGACACCGCCTACGAGCAGTACTTC. It yields the protein CASSPGDTAYEQYF.

In DNA form, the CDR3 reads TGTGCCAGCAGCCCCCAAGGAGGGCAAAAAGATACGCAGTATTTT. Protein: CASSPQGGQKDTQYF. The genes are TRBV7-3 and TRBJ2-3; possible D gene TRBD2, 6 bases. CDR3 length equals 15 residues. Trimming took 5 bases from V and 5 from J, leaving 17 bases between them. The germline V gene encodes CDR1 SGHTA and CDR2 FQGTGA.

CDR3 DNA: TGTGCCAGCAGGTCCGCAGGGGGCGGTCAAGAGACCCAGTACTTC. It specifies CASRSAGGGQETQYF. This chain joins TRBV28 and TRBJ2-5, with 8 positions matching TRBD1. The CDR3 sequence is 15 residues long. Germline-derived CDR1 and CDR2 are MDHEN and SYDVKM. J lost 2 bases, V lost 6 bases, and 8 bases had no gene match.

The chain recombines TRBV27 with TRBJ2-2, with D perhaps TRBD2 (5 bases). From germline, CDR1 is MNHEY and CDR2 SMNVEV (reference sequence). CDR3 length: 14 residues. Between the trimmed V and J ends, which lost 1 base and 5 bases, there was a span of 8 bases. CDR3 amino acids: CASSLFGGTGELFF. Written as DNA, the CDR3 is TGTGCCAGCAGTTTATTCGGCGGGACCGGGGAGCTGTTTTTT.

The chain recombines TRBV28 with TRBJ1-6; the D gene is possibly TRBD1 (6 bases). Germline loops: CDR1 MDHEN, CDR2 SYDVKM. V was shortened by 4 bases and J by 7 bases, with 11 bases between the two germline ends. The CDR3 runs 14 residues. The CDR3 loop is CASSSGGSNSPLHF. DNA for the CDR3: TGTGCCAGCAGTTCGGGGGGCTCGAATTCACCCCTCCACTTT.